This TCR beta chain derives from a study of blood T cells in healthy people across ages. Primers used in a second PCR of roughly 7 to 12 cycles were a sample-barcoded 5' primer and a J-beta primer mix. In TCRdb, the 5' RACE reads were re-called with MiXCR into one record per CDR3 protein. The sample carries over 950,000 distinct CDR3 sequences, roughly 51% recorded once. The CDR3 is 12 amino acids. The V gene's germline CDR1 is SNHLY and CDR2 FYNNEI. V was shortened by 8 bases and J by 7 bases, with 12 bases between the two germline ends. Each sample yielded at least 5.5 micrograms of PBMC total RNA. The specimen was blood. The chain has TRBV2 and TRBJ2-1; the D is unclear. The receptor was derived from a woman in her sixties or seventies in good health. For the CDR3, the DNA is TGTGCCAGCGGAGCAGGTTATAATGAGCAGTTCTTC. Encoded protein: CASGAGYNEQFF.